The entry below describes one T cell receptor (beta chain). An end of the junction differs from the germline gene, which may be a read error. Time point here: pre-treatment sample, taken before nivolumab and TIL therapy. The tumor samples were excised metastases, mostly pleural nodules or supraclavicular lymph nodes. Adults with stage 4 NSCLC were enrolled in a phase I trial. The CDR3 is 12 residues long. Germline V gives CDR1 SSHAT, CDR2 FNYEAQ (reference sequence). These data originate in a study of TIL therapy for anti-PD-1-resistant metastatic lung cancer. At the level of the study: Patients had a median age of around 54 years (range 38-75). Most patients had lung adenocarcinoma.

The libraries were made with immunoSEQ v3. This table comes from immunoSEQ multiplex PCR, and its TCRdb copy is limited to in-frame clones, with some not included. In the table there are over 25,000 clones, 72% of which are singletons. V gene TRBV7-7 combines with J gene TRBJ2-5; D ambiguous. This material consisted of tumor tissue, taken at baseline. This receptor was obtained from a person aged 25 to 80 with non-small cell lung cancer. CDR3 region: CASSPGQETQYF. CDR3 DNA sequence: TGTGCTAGCAGCCCGGGCCAAGAGACCCAGTACTTC.